These T cell receptor beta chains were read from a single sample in a study of shared clonotypes between healthy human individuals. Using immunoSEQ multiplex PCR, the repertoire was profiled, and TCRdb retains in-frame clones only, with some absent. Of around 600,000 clones in the sample, roughly 97% were seen once. The sample was naive CD4+ T cells sorted from blood. All receptors derive from a woman younger than 45 in good health. CDR3s include the opening cysteine and the closing phenylalanine or tryptophan. The D gene is left open where the match is weak. Some rows have no size entry. The others give once, few or many, or a class for an expanded clone.

CDR3 protein	J gene	D gene	V gene	clone size	CDR3 length
CASSIERRRGGDGYTF	TRBJ1-2	-	TRBV19	-	16
CASTPAGRSGANVLTF	TRBJ2-6	-	TRBV6-6	-	16
CASSFSDPSDPYEQYF	TRBJ2-7	-	TRBV27	-	16
CASSETPALGQHLATNEKLFF	TRBJ1-4	-	TRBV2	once	21
CASSRTSGRSDTYEQYF	TRBJ2-7	TRBD2	TRBV19	once	17
CASSQSTYEQYF	-	-	TRBV4-2	-	12
CASSFTSLNYEQYF	TRBJ2-7	-	TRBV7-9	-	14
CASSSGQILSYEQYF	TRBJ2-7	-	TRBV28	-	15
CASSYGLASYEQYF	-	TRBD2	TRBV19	-	14
CASSQEYQYGVGATNEKLFF	TRBJ1-4	-	TRBV4-1	-	20
CASSYNRGAHGYTF	TRBJ1-2	TRBD1	TRBV5-1	-	14
CASIGTHSFAEAFF	TRBJ1-1	-	TRBV2	once	14
CASSLGIAAYNEQFF	TRBJ2-1	-	TRBV7-8	-	15
CATTIRLVNTGELFF	TRBJ2-2	-	TRBV10-3	-	15
CAWKRMFF	TRBJ2-1	-	TRBV30	-	8
CASSPWEFDLSGANVLTF	TRBJ2-6	-	TRBV11-2	-	18
CASSATLGQGTRRERILGELFF	TRBJ2-2	TRBD2	TRBV19	-	22
CSAHFGVEQFF	TRBJ2-1	-	TRBV20-1	-	11
CASSQRDRFQETQYF	TRBJ2-5	TRBD1	TRBV4-1	-	15